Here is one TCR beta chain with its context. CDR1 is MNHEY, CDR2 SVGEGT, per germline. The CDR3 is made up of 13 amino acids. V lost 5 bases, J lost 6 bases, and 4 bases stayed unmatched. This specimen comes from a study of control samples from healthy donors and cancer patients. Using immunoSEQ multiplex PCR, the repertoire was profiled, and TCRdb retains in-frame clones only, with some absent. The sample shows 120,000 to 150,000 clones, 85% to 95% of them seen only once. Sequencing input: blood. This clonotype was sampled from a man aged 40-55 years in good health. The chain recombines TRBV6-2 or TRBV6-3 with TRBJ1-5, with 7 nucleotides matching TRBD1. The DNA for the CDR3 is TGTGCCAGCAGTGGATGGACAGGTCAGCCCCAGCATTTT. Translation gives CASSGWTGQPQHF.